This TCR beta chain is drawn from a study of T cells in Graves' hyperthyroidism and ophthalmopathy. This CDR3 contains 15 residues. Germline CDR1 is SSHAT and CDR2 is FNYEAQ (reference sequence). This clonotype has just a few counts. A read error may account for a junction end that differs from germline. RNA transcripts were the template for amplifying TCR beta CDR3 regions. HTBI primers were employed in a first-round RT-PCR of the TCR CDR3. TCRdb re-called the multiplex PCR reads through MiXCR, storing one row per CDR3 protein. The table shows 550,000 to 650,000 distinct CDR3 sequences, with about 15% occurring only once.

The sequencing input was blood. The clonotype comes from a woman aged 25 to 39 with Graves' hyperthyroidism that later progressed to Graves' ophthalmopathy. The rearrangement links TRBV7-7 to TRBJ2-2; D call uncertain. The CDR3 protein is CASSPLISNTGELFF. CDR3 nucleotide sequence: TGTGCTAGCAGCCCCCTCATCTCGAACACCGGGGAGCTGTTTTTT.